Listed here are 9 T cell receptor beta chains from one sample, sequenced in a study of T cell clusters in autoimmune cytopenias. TRB rearrangements were amplified by touch-down multiplex PCR with mixed TRB-A/B primers. No DNA is given; TCRdb re-called the multiplex PCR reads and lists each CDR3 protein once. The sample table sets out 9,000 to 13,000 distinct CDR3 sequences. Each sample's input was 250 ng genomic DNA, some 38,000 genome equivalents. The same data also contributed to another study, on T cell repertoires in aging, cancer and after chemotherapy.

The sequenced material came from peripheral blood. These receptors were obtained from a human donor in good health.

The chain carries TRBV6-6 and TRBJ1-6; TCRdb's D call, TRBD1, is unchecked because there is no DNA. In germline, CDR1 is MNHNY, CDR2 SVGAGI (reference sequence). This CDR3 has 14 residues. The CDR3: CASRSSGGDSPLHF.

The V gene is TRBV27, the J gene TRBJ2-7; no DNA is available, so the TRBD1 call from TCRdb remains unchecked. In germline, CDR1 is MNHEY, CDR2 SMNVEV (reference sequence). The CDR3 loop spans 13 amino acids. CDR3 loop: CASRRGQSYEQYF.

The chain carries TRBV19 and TRBJ1-5; TCRdb's D call of TRBD1 is untestable without DNA. This CDR3 has 14 amino acids. Germline V gene data show CDR1 as LNHDA and CDR2 as SQIVND (reference sequence). The CDR3 region is CASSAGGAGQPQHF.

The V call is TRBV27, the J call TRBJ2-1; TCRdb proposes TRBD1, but this gene call is untestable without DNA. CDR1 is MNHEY, CDR2 SMNVEV, per germline (reference sequence). The CDR3 is 15 amino acids. The CDR3 loop is CASSYNRGRGNEQFF.

This chain uses TRBV15 with TRBJ1-2. The CDR3 spans 13 residues. Germline CDR1 is LNHNV and CDR2 is YYDKDF (reference sequence). CDR3 sequence reads: CATSDGLNYGYTF.

The chain employs TRBV19 and TRBJ2-2. CDR3 length equals 14 residues. Germline lookup yields CDR1 LNHDA and CDR2 SQIVND (reference sequence). The CDR3 reads CASSIGQEPGELFF. Drawing the rest from reference TRBV19 and TRBJ2-2, the complete variable domain is DGGITQSPKYLFRKEGQNVTLSCEQNLNHDAMYWYRQDPGQGLRLIYYSQIVNDFQKGDIAEGYSVSREKKESFPLTVTSAQKNPTAFYLCASSIGQEPGELFFGEGSRLTVL.

This chain links TRBV19 with TRBJ1-2; absent DNA, TCRdb's TRBD1 call cannot be checked. This CDR3 has 13 amino acids. Per germline, CDR1 LNHDA and CDR2 SQIVND (reference sequence). CDR3 amino acids: CASKRGAGYGYTF.

J is TRBJ2-1 and V is TRBV11-2; there is no DNA to check the TCRdb D call of TRBD2. The germline V gene has CDR1 SGHAT and CDR2 FQNNGV. The CDR3 has 15 residues. CDR3 sequence reads: CASSSQDFSYNEQFF.

This chain joins TRBV6-2 or TRBV6-3 and TRBJ2-1; lacking DNA, the TRBD1 call made by TCRdb goes unchecked. The CDR3 spans 17 residues. Germline V gene sequence: CDR1 MNHEY, CDR2 SVGEGT. CDR3 sequence reads: CASSPWTGAGSYNEQFF.